These T cell receptor beta chains were read from a single sample in a study of T cell changes during pregnancy in multiple sclerosis. The data were produced by immunoSEQ multiplex PCR, yet TCRdb's version contains in-frame clones alone and is incomplete. This table has 60,000 to 75,000 clones, roughly nine tenths appearing once. Sequences were derived from peripheral blood, sampled before pregnancy. These receptors were taken from a female donor with multiple sclerosis, enrolled in a pregnancy study. The CDR3 runs from the conserved cysteine through the conserved F or W. The D gene is left open where the match is weak. The size entry is marked missing in some rows and otherwise reads once, few, many or a size class.

abundance	j_gene	v_gene	d_gene	CDR3nt	CDR3aa
-	TRBJ1-4	TRBV10-3	TRBD1	TGTGCCACGAGGGACAGGGTCAATGAAAAACTGTTTTTT	CATRDRVNEKLFF
-	TRBJ2-5	TRBV9	-	TGTGCCAGCAGCGTAAGCGGCGGGCGTAAGGAGACCCAGTACTTC	CASSVSGGRKETQYF
-	TRBJ1-5	TRBV4-3	-	TGCGCCAGCAGCCAAGAGTTTCGGAGCAATCAGCCCCAGCATTTT	CASSQEFRSNQPQHF
-	TRBJ1-1	TRBV28	-	TGTGCCAGCAGGGCCCATATGAACACTGAAGCTTTCTTT	CASRAHMNTEAFF
-	TRBJ1-2	TRBV19	-	TGTGCCAGTAGCCGTGTTCCCTCCGACAGTGCGGGGGGCTACACCTTC	CASSRVPSDSAGGYTF
-	TRBJ1-5	TRBV2	-	TGTGCCAGCGGCGGGGATGGAGGCCAGCCCCAGCATTTT	CASGGDGGQPQHF
-	TRBJ1-4	TRBV4-1	-	TGCGCCAGCAGCCAAAGTCCCACAGGGAGGGCTAATGAAAAACTGTTTTTT	CASSQSPTGRANEKLFF
-	TRBJ1-4	TRBV25-1	TRBD1	TGTGCCAGCAGCCTGACAGGGGGCCGTGAAAAACTGTTTTTT	CASSLTGGREKLFF
-	TRBJ1-4	TRBV9	-	TGTGCCAGCAGCCCCCCGGGGGGGGCAGGGGAAAAACTGTTTTTT	CASSPPGGAGEKLFF
-	TRBJ2-6	TRBV7-2	-	TGTGCCAGCAGCTTAGTTACGGGGTCTGGGGCCAACGTCCTGACTTTC	CASSLVTGSGANVLTF
once	TRBJ2-5	TRBV13	TRBD2	TGTGCCAGCAGTACGGGGGGGAGTAGCCAGTACTTC	CASSTGGSSQYF
-	TRBJ2-2	TRBV27	-	TGTGCCATAATGAGTGGGGGCCGTTACGTAGCGAACACCACCGGGGAGCTGTTTTTT	CAIMSGGRYVANTTGELFF
-	TRBJ2-7	TRBV6-5	-	TGTGCCAGCAGTTACTCCGCAGGGACCTACGAGCAGTACTTC	CASSYSAGTYEQYF
-	TRBJ1-1	TRBV30	-	TGTGCCTGGAGTGTGTGGGGGGACACTGAAGCTTTCTTT	CAWSVWGDTEAFF
-	TRBJ1-5	TRBV19	-	TGTGCCAGTAGTATCGACACCCAACCTCATCAGCCCCAGCATTTT	CASSIDTQPHQPQHF
once	TRBJ1-6	TRBV5-1	-	TGCGCCAGCAGCCGTGTCAGTTACGGGTCACCCCTCCACTTT	CASSRVSYGSPLHF
few	TRBJ2-7	TRBV6-1	-	TGTGCCAGCAGTGAAGATGGGGGGGGGCCCTACGAGCAGTACTTC	CASSEDGGGPYEQYF
-	TRBJ1-6	TRBV6-6	-	TGTGCCAGCTGTCAGGGGAGCTCCTATAATTCACCCCTCCACTTT	CASCQGSSYNSPLHF
-	TRBJ1-2	TRBV5-4	-	TGTGCCAGCAGCATTCTCCTCGGACAGAATAACTATGGCTACACCTTC	CASSILLGQNNYGYTF
-	TRBJ1-2	TRBV7-2	-	TGTGCCAGCAGCAACCAACAGGGTCTTGGCTACACCTTC	CASSNQQGLGYTF
-	TRBJ1-5	TRBV4-3	-	TGCGCCAGCAGCCAAGTAACAGGGAGTCAGCCCCAGCATTTT	CASSQVTGSQPQHF
once	TRBJ2-7	TRBV14	TRBD2	TGTGCCAGCAGCCAAGGACTAGCATCCTACGAGCAGTACTTC	CASSQGLASYEQYF
-	TRBJ1-5	TRBV15	-	TGTGCCACCAGCAGAGCCCTATTTGGGGCTCAGCCCCAGCATTTT	CATSRALFGAQPQHF
-	TRBJ2-2	TRBV29-1	TRBD1	TGCAGCGCGGACAGGGGGAACACCGGGGAGCTGTTTTTT	CSADRGNTGELFF
-	TRBJ2-3	TRBV7-2	TRBD2	TGTGCCAGCAGCTTAGTGAGGCGGGGGGGGACAGATACGCAGTATTTT	CASSLVRRGGTDTQYF
-	TRBJ2-1	TRBV2	TRBD2	TGTGCCATCCATCTAGCGGGCGGCTACAATGAGCAGTTCTTC	CAIHLAGGYNEQFF
-	TRBJ1-5	TRBV10-3	-	TGTGCCATCAGTGAGGAGAATCAGCCCCAGCATTTT	CAISEENQPQHF
once	TRBJ2-3	TRBV5-4	TRBD2	TGTGCCAGCAGCCCTTATCTAGCGGGGGGCAGCACAGATACGCAGTATTTT	CASSPYLAGGSTDTQYF
-	TRBJ1-2	TRBV9	-	TGTGCCAGCAGCGTAGACGAACAGGGCGCGGGCTACACCTTC	CASSVDEQGAGYTF
-	TRBJ1-1	TRBV7-9	TRBD1	TGTGCCAGCAGCCATGGGGGGACAGGGGTGTTCCCAGCTTTCTTT	CASSHGGTGVFPAFF
-	TRBJ2-7	TRBV30	-	TGTGCCTGGAGTGCGGTGGGGGCGGGCGAGCAGTACTTC	CAWSAVGAGEQYF
-	TRBJ1-4	TRBV6-5	-	TGTGCCAGCAGTTATTCAGGGTCTAATGAAAAACTGTTTTTT	CASSYSGSNEKLFF
-	TRBJ1-5	TRBV6-6	-	TGTGCCAGCAGTTACTTTGGAGTTGGGGCCAATCAGCCCCAGCATTTT	CASSYFGVGANQPQHF
-	TRBJ1-2	TRBV15	-	TGTGCCACCAGCAGAGATCTACGAGGCTACACCTTC	CATSRDLRGYTF
many	TRBJ1-3	TRBV4-2	TRBD1	TGTGCCAGCAGCTCCCACGAGGGGGCTGGGTGGGGAAACACCATATATTTT	CASSSHEGAGWGNTIYF
-	TRBJ1-2	TRBV7-8	-	TGTGCCAGCAGCTTACAAGGGGCCCATGGCTACACCTTC	CASSLQGAHGYTF
-	TRBJ2-5	TRBV11-2	-	TGTGCCAGCAGCTCGGAAGAGACCCAGTACTTC	CASSSEETQYF
-	TRBJ2-3	TRBV18	TRBD1	TGTGCCAGCTCACCAACTCGACAGGGGGCGGGAGATACGCAGTATTTT	CASSPTRQGAGDTQYF
-	TRBJ1-2	TRBV29-1	-	TGCAGCGTGCTAGGGGAGGATGGCTACACCTTC	CSVLGEDGYTF